This record concerns one T cell receptor (beta chain) sequence. The antigen this receptor binds is unknown. No clone much larger than this one lies a single base away; base qualities are absent. The data were obtained in a study of blood T cell repertoires in COVID-19 (dated by TCRdb to 2020 to 2021). Broadly, across the study: The collaborator samples originated in the United States, Italy and Spain and spanned the acute and convalescent phases of COVID-19. The material from the prospective study consisted of cDNA or gDNA derived from T cells, B-cell-depleted T cells, or PBMCs. The dataset comprised deeply sampled blood TCRbeta repertoires from subjects exposed to, actively infected with, or recovered from COVID-19. The repertoires were released in a freely available public database intended as a resource for research on the immune response to SARS-CoV-2. The samples were drawn from the first 160 participants of the ongoing ImmuneRACE study and from some 1,300 subjects provided by 6 global collaborators. A de-identified subject ID, COVID-19 status, age in years and sex were almost always included in the sample metadata. Where available, HLA class I and class II types were taken from metadata supplied by the sample provider and were not determined by assay-based typing.

Paper-wide results and their limitations: The quantity of clinical and demographic metadata differed by source and by participant and was supplied without curation.

Enrolling through a virtual design, the prospective study's participants ranged in age from roughly 18 to 100 years and lived across 24 United States geographic areas. In the prospective study, cohorts were assigned on the basis of participant-reported clinical history obtained from a screening survey and a study questionnaire. In the prospective study, mobile phlebotomists collected whole blood, serum and a nasopharyngeal or oropharyngeal swab from each participant. Over an approximately 2-month period, participants in the prospective study had the option of providing additional blood draws and questionnaires. Prospective study blood samples were shipped either frozen or at room temperature before DNA extraction. Reading from cysteine to phenylalanine, the CDR3 counts 14 amino acids. The CDR3 DNA has 42 bases and is translated from base 1. Unmatched junction bases come to 2, with V trimmed by 3 bases and J by 5 bases. CDR1 and CDR2, per the germline V gene, are SGHTA and FQGNSA.

TCRbeta CDR3 regions were amplified from genomic DNA using the immunoSEQ Assay, a bias-controlled multiplex PCR. The authors' pipeline ran thus. The number of nucleated cells in each sample was estimated from the amplification of reference gene primers within the assay. To quantify the absolute abundance of each unique TCRbeta CDR3 rearrangement, sequence reads were collapsed and filtered. For each sample, productive Simpson clonality was calculated as the square root of Simpson's diversity index over productive rearrangements. TCRdb took this table from immuneACCESS and kept in-frame rearrangements with V and J called. Such tables lack part of the clones; where checked against another copy, unresolved V genes explain under half of the gap, and the rest is unexplained. The DNA was the basis for D and trimming; V, J and clone size are from that table. Counted in this sample were some 410,000 clones; 88% of them appeared once. Together, the top ten hold more than 0.85% of the sample.

Sample: PBMCs or T cells enriched from blood (not recorded which). The sequence derives from a woman in her 30s with acute COVID-19. Recombination linked TRBV7-2 to TRBJ2-5, with 11 junctional bases fitting TRBD1. The nucleotide sequence reads as follows: TGTGCCAGCAGCTTTGGGACAGGGGGGGAGACCCAGTACTTC. This sequence encodes CASSFGTGGETQYF.